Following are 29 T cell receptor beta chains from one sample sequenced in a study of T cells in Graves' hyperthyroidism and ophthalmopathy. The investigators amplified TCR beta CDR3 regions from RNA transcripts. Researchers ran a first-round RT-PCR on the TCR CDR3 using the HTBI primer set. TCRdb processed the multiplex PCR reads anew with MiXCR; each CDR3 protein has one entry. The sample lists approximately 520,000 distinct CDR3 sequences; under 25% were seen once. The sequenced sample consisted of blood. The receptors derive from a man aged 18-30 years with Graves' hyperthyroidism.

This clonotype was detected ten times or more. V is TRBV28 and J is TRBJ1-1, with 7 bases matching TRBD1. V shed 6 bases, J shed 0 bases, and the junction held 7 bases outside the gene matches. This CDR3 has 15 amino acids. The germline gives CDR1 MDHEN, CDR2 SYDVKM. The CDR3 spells CASSRADRVNTEAFF. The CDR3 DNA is TGTGCCAGCAGCCGAGCCGACAGGGTGAACACTGAAGCTTTCTTT.

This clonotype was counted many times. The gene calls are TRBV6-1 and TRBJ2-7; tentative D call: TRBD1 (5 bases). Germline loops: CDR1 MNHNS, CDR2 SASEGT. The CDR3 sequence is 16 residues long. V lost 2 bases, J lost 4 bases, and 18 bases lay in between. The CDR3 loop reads CASSESAGQLPYEQYF. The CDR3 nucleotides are TGTGCCAGCAGTGAATCGGCCGGACAACTACCATACGAGCAGTACTTC.

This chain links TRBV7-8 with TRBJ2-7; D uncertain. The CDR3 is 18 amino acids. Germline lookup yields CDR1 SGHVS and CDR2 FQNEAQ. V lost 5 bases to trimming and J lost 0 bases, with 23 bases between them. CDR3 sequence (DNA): TGTGCCAGCAGCCCGCGCCGCCATTGGACCGACATCTCCTACGAGCAGTACTTC. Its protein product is CASSPRRHWTDISYEQYF.

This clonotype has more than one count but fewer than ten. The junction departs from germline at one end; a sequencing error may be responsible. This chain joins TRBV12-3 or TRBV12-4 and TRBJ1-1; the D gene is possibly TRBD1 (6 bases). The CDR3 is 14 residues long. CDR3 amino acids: CASSLGHLNTEACF. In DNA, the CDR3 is TGTGCCAGCAGTTTGGGACACCTGAACACTGAAGCTTGCTTT.

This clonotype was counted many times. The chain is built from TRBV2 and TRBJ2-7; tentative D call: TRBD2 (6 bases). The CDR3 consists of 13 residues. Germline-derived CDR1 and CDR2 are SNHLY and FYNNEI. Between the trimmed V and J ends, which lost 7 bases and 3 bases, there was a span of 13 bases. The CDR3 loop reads CASIRDWGYEQYF. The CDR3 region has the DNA TGTGCCAGCATCCGGGACTGGGGCTACGAGCAGTACTTC. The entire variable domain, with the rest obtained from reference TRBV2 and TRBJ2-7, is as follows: EPEVTQTPSHQVTQMGQEVILRCVPISNHLYFYWYRQILGQKVEFLVSFYNNEISEKSEIFDDQFSVERPDGSNFTLKIRSTKLEDSAMYFCASIRDWGYEQYFGPGTRLTVT.

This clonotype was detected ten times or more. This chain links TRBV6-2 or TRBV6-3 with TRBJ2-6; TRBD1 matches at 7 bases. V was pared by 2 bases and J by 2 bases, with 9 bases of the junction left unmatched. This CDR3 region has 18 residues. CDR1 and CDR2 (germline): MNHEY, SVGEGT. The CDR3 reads CASSYQTGKFPGANVLTF. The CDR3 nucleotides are TGTGCCAGCAGTTACCAGACAGGGAAGTTTCCTGGGGCCAACGTCCTGACTTTC.

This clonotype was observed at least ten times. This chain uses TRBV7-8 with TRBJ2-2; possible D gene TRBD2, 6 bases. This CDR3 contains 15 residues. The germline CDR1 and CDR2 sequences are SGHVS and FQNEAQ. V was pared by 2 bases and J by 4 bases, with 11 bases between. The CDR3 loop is CASSLYRGSTGELFF. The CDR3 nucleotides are TGTGCCAGCAGCTTATATCGGGGGAGCACCGGGGAGCTGTTTTTT.

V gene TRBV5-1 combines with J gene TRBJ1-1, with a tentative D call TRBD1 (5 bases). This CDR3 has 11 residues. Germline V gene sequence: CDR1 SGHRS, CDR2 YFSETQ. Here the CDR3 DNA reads TGCGACTCGCTAGGGGAGCCTGAAGCTTTCTTT. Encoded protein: CDSLGEPEAFF. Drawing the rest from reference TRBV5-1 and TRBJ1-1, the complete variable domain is KAGVTQTPRYLIKTRGQQVTLSCSPISGHRSVSWYQQTPGQGLQFLFEYFSETQRNKGNFPGRFSGRQFSNSRSEMNVSTLELGDSALYLCDSLGEPEAFFGQGTRLTVV.

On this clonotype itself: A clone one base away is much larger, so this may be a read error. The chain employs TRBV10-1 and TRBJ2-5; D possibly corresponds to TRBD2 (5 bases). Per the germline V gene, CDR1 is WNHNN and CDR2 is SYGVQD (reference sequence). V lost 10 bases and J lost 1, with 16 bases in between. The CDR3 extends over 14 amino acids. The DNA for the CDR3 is TGCGCCAATTTGGGGTGGAGGCCCCAAGAGACCCAGTACTTC. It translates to CANLGWRPQETQYF.

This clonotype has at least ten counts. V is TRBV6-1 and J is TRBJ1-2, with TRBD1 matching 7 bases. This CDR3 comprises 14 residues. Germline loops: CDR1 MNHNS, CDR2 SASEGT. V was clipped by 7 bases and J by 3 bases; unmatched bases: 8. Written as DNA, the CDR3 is TGTGCCAGCACCCGGCCGGGACAGTACTATGGCTACACCTTC. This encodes CASTRPGQYYGYTF.

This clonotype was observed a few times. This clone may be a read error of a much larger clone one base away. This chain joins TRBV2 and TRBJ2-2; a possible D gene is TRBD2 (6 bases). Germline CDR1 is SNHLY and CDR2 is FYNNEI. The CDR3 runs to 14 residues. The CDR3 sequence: CASSERRRAGELCF. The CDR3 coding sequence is TGTGCCAGCAGTGAACGCAGGAGGGCCGGGGAGCTGTGTTTT.

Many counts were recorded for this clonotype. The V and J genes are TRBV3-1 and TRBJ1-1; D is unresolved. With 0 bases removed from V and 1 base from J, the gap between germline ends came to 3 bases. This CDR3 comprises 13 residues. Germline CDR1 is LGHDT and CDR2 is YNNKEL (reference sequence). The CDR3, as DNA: TGTGCCAGCAGCCAAGACAGGAACACTGAAGCTTTCTTT. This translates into CASSQDRNTEAFF.

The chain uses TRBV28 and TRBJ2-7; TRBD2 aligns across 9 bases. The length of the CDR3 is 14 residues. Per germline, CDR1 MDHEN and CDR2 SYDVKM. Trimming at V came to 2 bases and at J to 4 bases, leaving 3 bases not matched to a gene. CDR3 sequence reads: CASSLPLAGYEQYF. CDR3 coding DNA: TGTGCCAGCAGTTTACCCCTAGCGGGGTACGAGCAGTACTTC.

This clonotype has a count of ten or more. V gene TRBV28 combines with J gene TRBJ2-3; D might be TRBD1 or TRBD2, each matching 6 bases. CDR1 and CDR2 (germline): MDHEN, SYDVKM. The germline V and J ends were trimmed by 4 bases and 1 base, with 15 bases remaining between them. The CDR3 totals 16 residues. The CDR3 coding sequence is TGTGCCAGCAGTTCCCCAGGGGAGGAGGGCACAGATACGCAGTATTTT. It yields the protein CASSSPGEEGTDTQYF.

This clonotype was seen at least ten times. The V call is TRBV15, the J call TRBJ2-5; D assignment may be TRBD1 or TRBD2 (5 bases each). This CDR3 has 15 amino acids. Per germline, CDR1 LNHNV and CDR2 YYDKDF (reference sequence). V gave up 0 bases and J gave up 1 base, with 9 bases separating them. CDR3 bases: TGTGCCACCAGCAGAGAGGGGGACGGCCAAGAGACCCAGTACTTC. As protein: CATSREGDGQETQYF.

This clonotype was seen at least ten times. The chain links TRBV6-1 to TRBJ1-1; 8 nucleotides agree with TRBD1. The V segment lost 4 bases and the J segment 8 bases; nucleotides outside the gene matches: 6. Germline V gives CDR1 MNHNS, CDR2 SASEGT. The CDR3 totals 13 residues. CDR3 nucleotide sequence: TGTGCCAGCAGTGTGGGGGGACAGGTCGAAGCTTTCTTT. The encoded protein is CASSVGGQVEAFF.

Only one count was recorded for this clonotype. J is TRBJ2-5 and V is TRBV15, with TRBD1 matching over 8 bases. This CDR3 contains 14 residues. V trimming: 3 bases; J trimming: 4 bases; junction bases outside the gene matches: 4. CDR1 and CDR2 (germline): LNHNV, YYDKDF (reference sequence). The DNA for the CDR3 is TGTGCCACCAGCAGCAGGGGGCTACGAGAGACCCAGTACTTC. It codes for CATSSRGLRETQYF.

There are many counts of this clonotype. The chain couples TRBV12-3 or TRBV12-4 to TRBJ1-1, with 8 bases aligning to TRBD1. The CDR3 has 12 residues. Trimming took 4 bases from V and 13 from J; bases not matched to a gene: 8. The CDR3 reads CASSWGGQEHFF. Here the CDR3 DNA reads TGTGCCAGCAGTTGGGGGGGACAGGAGCATTTCTTT.

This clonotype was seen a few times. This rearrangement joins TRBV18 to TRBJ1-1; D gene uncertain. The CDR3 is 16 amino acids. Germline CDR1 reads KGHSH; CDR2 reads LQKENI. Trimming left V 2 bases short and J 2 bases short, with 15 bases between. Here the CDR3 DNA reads TGTGCCAGCTCACCAAGAGTTTTCCTCAAAAACACTGAAGCTTTCTTT. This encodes CASSPRVFLKNTEAFF.

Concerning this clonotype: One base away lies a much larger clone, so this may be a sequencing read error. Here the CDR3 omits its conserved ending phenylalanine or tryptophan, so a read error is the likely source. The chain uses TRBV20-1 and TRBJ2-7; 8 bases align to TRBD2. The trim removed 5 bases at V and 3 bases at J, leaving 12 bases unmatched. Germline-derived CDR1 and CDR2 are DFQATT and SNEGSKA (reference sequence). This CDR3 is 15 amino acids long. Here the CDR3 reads CSASKCGGNYYEQYL. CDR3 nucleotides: TGCAGTGCTTCTAAATGCGGGGGGAACTACTACGAGCAGTACTTA.

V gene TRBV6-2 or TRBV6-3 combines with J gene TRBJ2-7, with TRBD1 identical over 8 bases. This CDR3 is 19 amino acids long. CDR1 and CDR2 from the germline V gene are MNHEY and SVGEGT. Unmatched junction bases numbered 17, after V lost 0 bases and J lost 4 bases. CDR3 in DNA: TGTGCCAGCAGTTACTCGAGCCAGGGGGCCCTCGGAGCTTCATACGAGCAGTACTTC. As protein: CASSYSSQGALGASYEQYF.

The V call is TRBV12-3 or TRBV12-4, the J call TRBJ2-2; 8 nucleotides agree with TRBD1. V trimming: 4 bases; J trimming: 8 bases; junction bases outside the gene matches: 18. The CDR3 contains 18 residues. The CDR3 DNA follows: TGTGCCAGCAGTTACCCAGCCGGGACAGGACTAACGATGGGGGAGCTGTTTTTT. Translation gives CASSYPAGTGLTMGELFF.

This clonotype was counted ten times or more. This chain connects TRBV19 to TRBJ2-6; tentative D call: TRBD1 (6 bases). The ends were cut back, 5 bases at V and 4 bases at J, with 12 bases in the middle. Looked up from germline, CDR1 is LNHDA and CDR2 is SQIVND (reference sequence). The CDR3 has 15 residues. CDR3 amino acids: CASSLTGSGANVLTF. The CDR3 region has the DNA TGTGCCAGTAGTCTCACAGGGTCCGGGGCCAACGTCCTGACTTTC.

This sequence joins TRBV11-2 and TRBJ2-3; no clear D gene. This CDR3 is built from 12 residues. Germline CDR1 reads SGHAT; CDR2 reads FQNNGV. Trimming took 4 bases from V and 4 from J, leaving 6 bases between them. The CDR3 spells CASSSSPDTQYF. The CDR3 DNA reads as TGTGCCAGCAGCTCGAGCCCAGATACGCAGTATTTT.

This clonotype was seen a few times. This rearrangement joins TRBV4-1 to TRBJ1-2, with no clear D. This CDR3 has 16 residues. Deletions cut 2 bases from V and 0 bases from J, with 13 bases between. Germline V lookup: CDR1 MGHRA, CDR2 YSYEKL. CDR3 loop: CASSQPFLNSNYGYTF. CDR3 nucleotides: TGCGCCAGCAGCCAACCCTTTTTGAACTCTAACTATGGCTACACCTTC.

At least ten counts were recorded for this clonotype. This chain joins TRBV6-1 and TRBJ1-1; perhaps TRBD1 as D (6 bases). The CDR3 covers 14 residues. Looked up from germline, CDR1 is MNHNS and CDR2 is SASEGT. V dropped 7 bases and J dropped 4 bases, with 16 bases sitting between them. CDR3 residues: CASTPGAGATEAFF. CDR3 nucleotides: TGTGCCAGCACCCCCGGGGCAGGGGCCACTGAAGCTTTCTTT.

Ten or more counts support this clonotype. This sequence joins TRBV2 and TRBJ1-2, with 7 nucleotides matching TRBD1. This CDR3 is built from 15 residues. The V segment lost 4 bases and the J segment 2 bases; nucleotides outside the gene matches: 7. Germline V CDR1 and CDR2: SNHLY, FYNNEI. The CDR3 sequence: CASSAETGRNYGYTF. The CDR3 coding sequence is TGTGCCAGCAGTGCCGAGACAGGGAGGAACTATGGCTACACCTTC.

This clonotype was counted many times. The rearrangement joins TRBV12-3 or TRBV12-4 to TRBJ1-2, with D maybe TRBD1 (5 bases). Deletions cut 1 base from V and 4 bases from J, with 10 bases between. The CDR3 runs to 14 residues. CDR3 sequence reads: CASSLVGPGYGYTF. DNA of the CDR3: TGTGCCAGCAGTTTAGTGGGGCCGGGCTATGGCTACACCTTC.

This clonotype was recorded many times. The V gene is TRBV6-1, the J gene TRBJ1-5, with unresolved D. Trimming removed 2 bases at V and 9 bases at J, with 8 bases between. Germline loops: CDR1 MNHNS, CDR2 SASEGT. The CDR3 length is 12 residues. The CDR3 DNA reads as TGTGCCAGCAGTGAAAGCCCGTGGCCCCAGCATTTT. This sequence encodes CASSESPWPQHF.